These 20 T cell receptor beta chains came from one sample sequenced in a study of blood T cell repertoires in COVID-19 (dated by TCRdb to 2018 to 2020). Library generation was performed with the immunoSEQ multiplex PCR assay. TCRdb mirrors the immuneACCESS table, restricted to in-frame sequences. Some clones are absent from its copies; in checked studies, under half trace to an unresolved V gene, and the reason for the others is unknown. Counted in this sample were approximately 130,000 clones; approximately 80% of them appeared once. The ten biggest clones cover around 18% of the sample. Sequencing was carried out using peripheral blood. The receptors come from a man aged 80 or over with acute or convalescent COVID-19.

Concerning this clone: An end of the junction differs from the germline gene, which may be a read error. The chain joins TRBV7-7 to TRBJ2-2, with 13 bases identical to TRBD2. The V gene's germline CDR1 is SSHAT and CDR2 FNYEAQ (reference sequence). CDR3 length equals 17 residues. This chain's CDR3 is CASSSGRLAGGPGELFF. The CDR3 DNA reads TGTGCTAGCAGCTCCGGTAGACTAGCGGGGGGCCCCGGGGAGCTGTTTTTT.

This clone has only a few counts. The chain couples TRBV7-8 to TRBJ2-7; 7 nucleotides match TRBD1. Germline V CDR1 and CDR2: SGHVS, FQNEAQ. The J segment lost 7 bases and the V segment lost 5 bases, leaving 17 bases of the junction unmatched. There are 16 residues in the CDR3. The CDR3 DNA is TGTGCCAGCAGCCCCTCCGACAGGGAGTTATCGGGGGAGCAGTACTTC. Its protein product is CASSPSDRELSGEQYF.

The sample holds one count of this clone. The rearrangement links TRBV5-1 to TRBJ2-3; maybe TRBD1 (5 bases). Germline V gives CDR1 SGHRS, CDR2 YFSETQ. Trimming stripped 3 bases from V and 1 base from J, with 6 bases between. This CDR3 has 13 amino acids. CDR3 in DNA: TGCGCCAGCAGCTGGGGCGGCACAGATACGCAGTATTTT. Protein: CASSWGGTDTQYF.

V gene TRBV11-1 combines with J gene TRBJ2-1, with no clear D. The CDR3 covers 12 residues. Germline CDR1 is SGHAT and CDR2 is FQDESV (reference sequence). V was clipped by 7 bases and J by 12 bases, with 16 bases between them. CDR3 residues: CASTSGDSRQFF. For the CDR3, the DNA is TGTGCCAGCACTTCCGGAGACTCTCGGCAGTTCTTC.

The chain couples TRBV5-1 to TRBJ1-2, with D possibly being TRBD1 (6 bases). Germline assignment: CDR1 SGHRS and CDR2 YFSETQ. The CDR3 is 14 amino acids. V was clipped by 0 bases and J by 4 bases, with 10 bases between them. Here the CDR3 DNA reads TGCGCCAGCAGCTTGGAGGACAGTTCCTATGGCTACACCTTC. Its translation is CASSLEDSSYGYTF.

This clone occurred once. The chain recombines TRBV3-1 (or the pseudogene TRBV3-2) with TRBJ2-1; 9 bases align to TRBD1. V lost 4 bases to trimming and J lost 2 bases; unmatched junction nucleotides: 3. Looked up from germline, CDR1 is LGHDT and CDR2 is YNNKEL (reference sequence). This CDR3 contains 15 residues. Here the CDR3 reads CASSPRDRAYNEQFF. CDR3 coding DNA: TGTGCCAGCAGCCCCAGGGACAGGGCCTACAATGAGCAGTTCTTC.

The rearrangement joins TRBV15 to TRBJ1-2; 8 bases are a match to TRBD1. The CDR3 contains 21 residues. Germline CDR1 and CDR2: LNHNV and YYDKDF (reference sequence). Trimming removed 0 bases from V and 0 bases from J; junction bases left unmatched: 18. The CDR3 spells CATSRDLVFVIRDRSNYGYTF. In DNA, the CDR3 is TGTGCCACCAGCAGAGATCTTGTCTTTGTTATCCGGGACAGGTCTAACTATGGCTACACCTTC.

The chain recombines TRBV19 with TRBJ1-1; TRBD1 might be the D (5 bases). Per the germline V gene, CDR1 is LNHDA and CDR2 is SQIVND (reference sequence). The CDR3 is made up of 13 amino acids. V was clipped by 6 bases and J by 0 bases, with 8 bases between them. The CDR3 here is CASSSRVNTEAFF. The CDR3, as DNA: TGTGCCAGTAGCTCCAGGGTGAACACTGAAGCTTTCTTT.

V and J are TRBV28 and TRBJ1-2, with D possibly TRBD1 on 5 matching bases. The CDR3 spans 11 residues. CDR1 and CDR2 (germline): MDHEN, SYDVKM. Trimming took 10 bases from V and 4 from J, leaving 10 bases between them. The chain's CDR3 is CATRVSYGYTF. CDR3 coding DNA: TGTGCCACCAGGGTTAGCTATGGCTACACCTTC.

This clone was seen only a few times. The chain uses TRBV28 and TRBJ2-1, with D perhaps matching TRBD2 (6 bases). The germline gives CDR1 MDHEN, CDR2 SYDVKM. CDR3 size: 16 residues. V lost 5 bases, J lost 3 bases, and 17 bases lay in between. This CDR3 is CASSPLSGGGYNEQFF. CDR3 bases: TGTGCCAGCAGTCCTCTCTCTGGGGGAGGCTACAATGAGCAGTTCTTC.

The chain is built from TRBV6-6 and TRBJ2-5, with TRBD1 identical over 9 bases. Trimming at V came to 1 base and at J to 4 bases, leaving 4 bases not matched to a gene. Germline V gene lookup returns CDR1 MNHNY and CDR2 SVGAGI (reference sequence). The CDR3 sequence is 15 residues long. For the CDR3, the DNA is TGTGCCAGCAGTTACTACACAGGGGGCAGAGAGACCCAGTACTTC. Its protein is CASSYYTGGRETQYF.

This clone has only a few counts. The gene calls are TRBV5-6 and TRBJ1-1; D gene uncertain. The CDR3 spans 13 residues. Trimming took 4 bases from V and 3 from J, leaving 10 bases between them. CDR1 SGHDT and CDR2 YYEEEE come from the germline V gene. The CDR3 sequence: CASSPGVDTEAFF. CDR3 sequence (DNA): TGTGCCAGCAGCCCCGGTGTGGACACTGAAGCTTTCTTT.

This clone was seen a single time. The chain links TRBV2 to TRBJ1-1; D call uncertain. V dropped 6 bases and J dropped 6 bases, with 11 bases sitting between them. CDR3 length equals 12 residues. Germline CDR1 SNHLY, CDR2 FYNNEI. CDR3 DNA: TGTGCCAGCAGGAGGGATGGGGCTGAAGCTTTCTTT. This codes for CASRRDGAEAFF.

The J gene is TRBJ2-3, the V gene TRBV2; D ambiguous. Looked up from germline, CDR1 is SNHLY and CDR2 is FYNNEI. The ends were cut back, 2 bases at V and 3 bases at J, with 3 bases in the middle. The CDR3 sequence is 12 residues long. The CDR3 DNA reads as TGTGCCAGCAGTGAACGGACAGATACGCAGTATTTT. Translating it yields CASSERTDTQYF. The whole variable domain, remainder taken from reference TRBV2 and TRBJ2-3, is EPEVTQTPSHQVTQMGQEVILRCVPISNHLYFYWYRQILGQKVEFLVSFYNNEISEKSEIFDDQFSVERPDGSNFTLKIRSTKLEDSAMYFCASSERTDTQYFGPGTRLTVL.

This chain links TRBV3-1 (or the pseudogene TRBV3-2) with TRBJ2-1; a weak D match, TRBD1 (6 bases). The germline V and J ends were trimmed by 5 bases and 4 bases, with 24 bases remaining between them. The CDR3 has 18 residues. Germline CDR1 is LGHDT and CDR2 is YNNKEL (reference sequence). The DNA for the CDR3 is TGTGCCAGCAGCAGCCTATCTTTGACAGGTTCGTTTTACAATGAGCAGTTCTTC. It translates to CASSSLSLTGSFYNEQFF.

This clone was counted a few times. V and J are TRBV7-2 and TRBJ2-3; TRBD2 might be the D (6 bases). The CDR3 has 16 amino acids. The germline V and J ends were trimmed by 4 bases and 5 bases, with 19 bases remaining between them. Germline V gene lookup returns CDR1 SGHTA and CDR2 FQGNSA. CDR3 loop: CASSSGGAGKRDTQYF. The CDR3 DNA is TGTGCCAGCAGCTCAGGAGGGGCAGGGAAGAGAGATACGCAGTATTTT.

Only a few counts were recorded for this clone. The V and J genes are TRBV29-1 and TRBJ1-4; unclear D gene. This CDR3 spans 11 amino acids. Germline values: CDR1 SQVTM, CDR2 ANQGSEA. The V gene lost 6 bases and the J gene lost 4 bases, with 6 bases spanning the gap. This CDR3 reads CSVLHNEKLFF. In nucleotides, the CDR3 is TGCAGCGTACTCCATAATGAAAAACTGTTTTTT.

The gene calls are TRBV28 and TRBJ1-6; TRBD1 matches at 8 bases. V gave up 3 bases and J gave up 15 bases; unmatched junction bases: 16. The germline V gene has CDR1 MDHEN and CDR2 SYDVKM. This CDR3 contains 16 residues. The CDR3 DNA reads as TGTGCCAGCAGTTTCTTACTGACAGGGGTAGGCTCGGGCCTCCACTTT. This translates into CASSFLLTGVGSGLHF.

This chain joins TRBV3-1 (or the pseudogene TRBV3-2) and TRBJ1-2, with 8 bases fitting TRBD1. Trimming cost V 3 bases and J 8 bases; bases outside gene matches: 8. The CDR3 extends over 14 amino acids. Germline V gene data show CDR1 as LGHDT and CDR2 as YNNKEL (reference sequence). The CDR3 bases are TGTGCCAGCAGCCACAGGGGGCAGGGCGAGGGCTACACCTTC. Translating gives CASSHRGQGEGYTF.

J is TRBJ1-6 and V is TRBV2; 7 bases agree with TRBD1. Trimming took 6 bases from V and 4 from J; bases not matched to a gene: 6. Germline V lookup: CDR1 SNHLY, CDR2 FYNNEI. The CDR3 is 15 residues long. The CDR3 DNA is TGTGCCAGCAGATTGGGACAGATTTATAATTCACCCCTCCACTTT. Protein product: CASRLGQIYNSPLHF. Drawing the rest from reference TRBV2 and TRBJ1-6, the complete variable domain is EPEVTQTPSHQVTQMGQEVILRCVPISNHLYFYWYRQILGQKVEFLVSFYNNEISEKSEIFDDQFSVERPDGSNFTLKIRSTKLEDSAMYFCASRLGQIYNSPLHFGNGTRLTVT.